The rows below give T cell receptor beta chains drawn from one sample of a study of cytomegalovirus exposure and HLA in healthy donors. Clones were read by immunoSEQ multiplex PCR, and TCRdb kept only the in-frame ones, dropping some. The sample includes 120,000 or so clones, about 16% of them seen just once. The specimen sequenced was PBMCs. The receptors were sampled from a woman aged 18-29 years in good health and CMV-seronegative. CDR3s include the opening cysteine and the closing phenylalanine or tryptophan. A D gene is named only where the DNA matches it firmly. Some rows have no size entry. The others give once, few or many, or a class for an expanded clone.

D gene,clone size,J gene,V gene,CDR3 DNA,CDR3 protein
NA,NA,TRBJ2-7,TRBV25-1,TGTGCCAGCACCAAAAAAGGGGCTGTTAGCTCCTACGAGCAGTACTTC,CASTKKGAVSSYEQYF
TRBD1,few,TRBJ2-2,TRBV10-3,TGTGCCATCAGCTTTGGACAGGGAGTAACCGGGGAGCTGTTTTTT,CAISFGQGVTGELFF
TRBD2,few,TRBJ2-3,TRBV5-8,TGTGCCAGCAGCTTGGGGGGACTAGGGAGGGCAGATACGCAGTATTTT,CASSLGGLGRADTQYF
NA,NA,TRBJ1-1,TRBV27,TGTGCCAGCAGTCCCATAGGGGCGGTCACTGAAGCTTTCTTT,CASSPIGAVTEAFF
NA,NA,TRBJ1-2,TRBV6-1,TGTGCCAGCTACACCGGGACAACGCGAAACTATGGCTACACCTTC,CASYTGTTRNYGYTF
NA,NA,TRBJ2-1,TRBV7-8,TGTGCCAGCAGCCTCCGGGACTCCACCTACAATGAGCAGTTCTTC,CASSLRDSTYNEQFF
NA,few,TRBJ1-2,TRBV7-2,TGTGCCAGCAGCTTCTTGGGGTCCTCGGGGGGAGGCTACACCTTC,CASSFLGSSGGGYTF
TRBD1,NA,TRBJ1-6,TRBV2,TGTGCCAGCAGTCCGGACAGGGCGAGCTCCTATAATTCACCCCTCCACTTT,CASSPDRASSYNSPLHF
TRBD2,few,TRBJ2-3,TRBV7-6,TGTGCCAGCAGCGCGGGAGGAGGCATAACTAGCACAGATACGCAGTATTTT,CASSAGGGITSTDTQYF
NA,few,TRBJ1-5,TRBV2,TGTGCCAGCAGTGAACTTAGCCCCGGACTCCAGCATTTT,CASSELSPGLQHF